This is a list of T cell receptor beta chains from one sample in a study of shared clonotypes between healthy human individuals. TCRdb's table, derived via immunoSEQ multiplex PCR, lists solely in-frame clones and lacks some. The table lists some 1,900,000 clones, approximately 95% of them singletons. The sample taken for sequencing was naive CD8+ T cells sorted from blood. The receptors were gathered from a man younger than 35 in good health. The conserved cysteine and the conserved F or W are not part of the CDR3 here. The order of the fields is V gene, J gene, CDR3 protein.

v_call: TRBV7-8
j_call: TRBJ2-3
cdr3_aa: ASSLVVSDTQY

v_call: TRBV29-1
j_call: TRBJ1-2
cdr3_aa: SVEDWSTGNYGYT

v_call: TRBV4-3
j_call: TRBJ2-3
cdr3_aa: ASSQDLPGGIVTDTQY

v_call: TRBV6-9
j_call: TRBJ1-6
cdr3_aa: ASSYTDSSYNSPLH

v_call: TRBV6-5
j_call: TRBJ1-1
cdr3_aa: ASNPWGGSNTEAF

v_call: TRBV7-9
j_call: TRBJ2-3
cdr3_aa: ASSPAGGEEIDTQY

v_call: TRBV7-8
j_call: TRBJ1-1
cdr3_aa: ASSFGQGGFLNTEAF

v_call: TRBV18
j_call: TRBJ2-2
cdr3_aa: ASSPTEGTGELF

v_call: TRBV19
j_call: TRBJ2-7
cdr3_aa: ASGEGLDYEQY

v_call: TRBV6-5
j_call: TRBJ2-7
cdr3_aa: ASSYDGGQGMYEQY

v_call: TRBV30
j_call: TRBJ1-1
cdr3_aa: AWTPGGAEAF

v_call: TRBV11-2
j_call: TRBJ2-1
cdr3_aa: ASSYYFREQF

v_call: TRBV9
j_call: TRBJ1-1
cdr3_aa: ASSERDTEAF

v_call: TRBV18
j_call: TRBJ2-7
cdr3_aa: ASSPRQGETYEQY

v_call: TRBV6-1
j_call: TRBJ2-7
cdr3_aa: ASTRRGTERYEQY

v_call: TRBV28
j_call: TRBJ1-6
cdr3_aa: ASSLPGNSPLH

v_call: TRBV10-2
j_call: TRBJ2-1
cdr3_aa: ASSAPGGGGEQF

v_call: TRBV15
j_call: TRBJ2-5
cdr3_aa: ATRVGGWETQY

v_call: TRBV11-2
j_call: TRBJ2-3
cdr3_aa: ASSLGRGSTDTQY

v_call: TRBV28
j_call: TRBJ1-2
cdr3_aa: ASSLYPGTADGYT

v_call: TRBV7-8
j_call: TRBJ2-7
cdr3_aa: ASSPTSATSYEQY

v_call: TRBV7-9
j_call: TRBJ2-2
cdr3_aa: ASSLFLGGELF

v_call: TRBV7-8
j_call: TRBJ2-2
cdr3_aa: ASSPLGRANTGELF

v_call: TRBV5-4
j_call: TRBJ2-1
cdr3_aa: ASSFSDSYNEQF

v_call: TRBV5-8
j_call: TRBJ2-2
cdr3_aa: ASSFPSGGSLTGELF

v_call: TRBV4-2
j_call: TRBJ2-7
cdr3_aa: ASSQAAADPSYEQY

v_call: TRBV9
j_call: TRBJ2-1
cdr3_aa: ASSVGDGVLYEQF

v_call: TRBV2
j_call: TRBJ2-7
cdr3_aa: ASTVSTYEQY

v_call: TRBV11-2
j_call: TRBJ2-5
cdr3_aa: ASSHPIPPETQY

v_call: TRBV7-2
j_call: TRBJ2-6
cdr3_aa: ASFSGANVLT

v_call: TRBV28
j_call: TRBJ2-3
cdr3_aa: ASSLEDRTMDTQY

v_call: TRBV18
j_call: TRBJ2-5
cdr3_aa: ASSPASGGTQY

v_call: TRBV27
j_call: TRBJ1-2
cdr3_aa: ASSGTNYGYT

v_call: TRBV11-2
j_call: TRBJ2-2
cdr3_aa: ASSLGPGHPTGELF

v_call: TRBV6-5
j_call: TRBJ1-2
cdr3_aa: ASSNRVVSGYT

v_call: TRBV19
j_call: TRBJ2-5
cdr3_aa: ASSVTRGPETQY

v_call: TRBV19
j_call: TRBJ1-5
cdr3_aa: ASSPWTDSNQPQH

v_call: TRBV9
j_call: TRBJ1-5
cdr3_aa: ASSPGTGGVGQPQH

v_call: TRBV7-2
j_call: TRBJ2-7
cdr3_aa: ASSLELVGIGFEQY

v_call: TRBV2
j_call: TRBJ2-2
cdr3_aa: ASDPLGTSGGLRELF

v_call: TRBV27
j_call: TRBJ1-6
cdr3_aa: ASSLVVGSPLH

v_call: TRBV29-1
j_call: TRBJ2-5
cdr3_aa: SVPRDTETQY